These 20 T cell receptor beta chains were all obtained from the same sample, sequenced in a study of T cells in Graves' hyperthyroidism and ophthalmopathy. Using RNA transcripts as the source, TCR beta CDR3 regions were amplified. A set of HTBI primers served as the primers for a first-round RT-PCR of the TCR CDR3. MiXCR was run by TCRdb on the multiplex PCR reads, yielding one entry per CDR3 protein. This repertoire shows about 580,000 distinct CDR3 sequences, roughly 46% found once; its top ten account for around 7.7%. The sequenced sample was peripheral blood or thyroid tissue (not recorded which). The receptors were sampled from a woman aged 18-29 years with Graves' hyperthyroidism.

V is TRBV9 and J is TRBJ2-1; 9 bases map to TRBD2. Germline V gives CDR1 SGDLS, CDR2 YYNGEE. Losses at the gene ends were 0 bases for V and 9 bases for J; bases not matched to a gene: 4. The CDR3 spans 14 residues. Here the CDR3 DNA reads TGTGCCAGCAGCGTAGAAGGTAGCGGGAGTGAGCAGTTCTTC. Translation gives CASSVEGSGSEQFF.

The chain is built from TRBV7-2 and TRBJ2-7; D is perhaps TRBD1 (5 bases). The V gene's germline CDR1 is SGHTA and CDR2 FQGNSA. The CDR3 totals 14 residues. V lost 3 bases, J lost 4 bases, and 13 bases lay in between. Here the CDR3 reads CASSFGARAYEQYF. The DNA of the CDR3 is TGTGCCAGCAGCTTTGGGGCCAGGGCTTACGAGCAGTACTTC.

This clonotype was recorded at least ten times. The rearrangement joins TRBV2 to TRBJ2-5; TRBD1 aligns across 7 bases. CDR1 and CDR2 (germline): SNHLY, FYNNEI. The V gene end was trimmed by 8 bases and the J gene end by 0 bases; junction bases not matched to a gene: 6. This CDR3 comprises 14 residues. Written as DNA, the CDR3 is TGTGCCAGCTCGGGACAGTTAAACCAAGAGACCCAGTACTTC. It translates to CASSGQLNQETQYF.

The genes are TRBV28 and TRBJ1-5; no reliable D call. CDR3 length: 12 residues. Trimming stripped 2 bases from V and 7 bases from J, with 6 bases between. Germline V lookup: CDR1 MDHEN, CDR2 SYDVKM. CDR3 protein: CASSLGWQPQHF. CDR3 bases: TGTGCCAGCAGTTTAGGGTGGCAGCCCCAGCATTTT.

This clonotype was counted at least ten times. The chain has TRBV5-1 and TRBJ1-1; no clear D. CDR1 is SGHRS, CDR2 YFSETQ, per germline. CDR3 length equals 14 residues. V was trimmed by 1 base and J by 3 bases, leaving 10 bases between them. The CDR3 here is CASSLNPRYTEAFF. The CDR3 DNA sequence: TGCGCCAGCAGCTTGAACCCCCGGTACACTGAAGCTTTCTTT.

The rearrangement links TRBV6-6 to TRBJ2-3; TRBD2 matches at 12 bases. Losses at the gene ends were 3 bases for V and 1 base for J; bases not matched to a gene: 8. The CDR3 extends over 18 amino acids. Germline CDR1 is MNHNY and CDR2 is SVGAGI (reference sequence). The CDR3 region has the DNA TGTGCCAGCAGTTATGCTAGCGGGAGGGCGACCGGCACAGATACGCAGTATTTT. Amino acid sequence: CASSYASGRATGTDTQYF.

The sample holds many counts of this clonotype. V usage is TRBV24-1 and J usage is TRBJ1-2, with D unclear. The germline V gene has CDR1 KGHDR and CDR2 SFDVKD. The CDR3 covers 12 residues. V was shortened by 1 base and J by 5 bases, with 4 bases between the two germline ends. The CDR3 region has the DNA TGTGCCACCAGTGATTTTGGATATGGCTACACCTTC. This encodes CATSDFGYGYTF.

The chain links TRBV29-1 to TRBJ2-5, with TRBD2 identical over 7 bases. The CDR3 covers 13 residues. The J segment lost 4 bases and the V segment lost 1 base, leaving 3 bases of the junction unmatched. The germline V gene encodes CDR1 SQVTM and CDR2 ANQGSEA. CDR3 sequence (DNA): TGCAGCGTTGAAGGCGGGGGTGGAGAGACCCAGTACTTC. It translates to CSVEGGGGETQYF.

This clonotype was seen a handful of times. The chain joins TRBV4-1 to TRBJ1-5; D gene unclear. Germline lookup yields CDR1 MGHRA and CDR2 YSYEKL. This CDR3 is built from 15 residues. V shed 0 bases and J shed 9 bases, with 15 bases lying between them. This chain's CDR3 is CASSQDRGLGMPQHF. The DNA of the CDR3 is TGCGCCAGCAGCCAAGATAGAGGACTCGGGATGCCCCAGCATTTT.

This chain uses TRBV11-2 with TRBJ2-7, with TRBD2 as a possible D gene (6 bases). Between the trimmed V and J ends, which lost 0 bases and 5 bases, there was a span of 17 bases. Germline V gene sequence: CDR1 SGHAT, CDR2 FQNNGV. There are 16 residues in the CDR3. The CDR3 DNA follows: TGTGCCAGCAGCTTAGAGGGAGGAACCGTCGGGGACGAGCAGTACTTC. Protein sequence: CASSLEGGTVGDEQYF.

The chain links TRBV5-5 to TRBJ1-2; tentative D call: TRBD1 (6 bases). V dropped 4 bases and J dropped 8 bases, with 9 bases sitting between them. CDR3 length equals 11 residues. The germline V gene encodes CDR1 SGHKS and CDR2 YYEKEE (reference sequence). Here the CDR3 reads CASSGDRGYTF. CDR3 coding DNA: TGTGCCAGCAGCGGCGACAGGGGCTACACCTTC.

On this clonotype itself: A read error may be the cause here, since a much bigger clone is one base away. The chain carries TRBV19 and TRBJ1-6, with unresolved D. Per the germline V gene, CDR1 is LNHDA and CDR2 is SQIVND (reference sequence). The CDR3 spans 16 residues. The V and J ends lost 0 bases and 7 bases respectively, with 13 bases between them. CDR3 bases: TGTGCCAGTAGTATAGATCCCGGCTGTCTCAATTCACCCCTCCACTTT. It translates to CASSIDPGCLNSPLHF.

In regard to this clonotype: At one of its ends the junction is not consistent with the germline gene, which may arise from a read error. The chain links TRBV6-6 to TRBJ1-1; D is ambiguous. Germline CDR1 is MNHNY and CDR2 is SVGAGI (reference sequence). The CDR3 is 13 amino acids. The CDR3 coding sequence is TGTGCCAGCAGTTACCTTGTGAACACTGAAGCCTCCTTT. Translated: CASSYLVNTEASF.

This clonotype was seen at least ten times. The gene calls are TRBV19 and TRBJ2-5; D not certain. Germline CDR1 LNHDA, CDR2 SQIVND (reference sequence). The CDR3 length is 13 residues. V lost 2 bases and J 0 bases, leaving 4 bases between the germline ends. The chain's CDR3 is CASSISDQETQYF. CDR3 coding DNA: TGTGCCAGTAGTATATCAGACCAAGAGACCCAGTACTTC.

The J gene is TRBJ1-2, the V gene TRBV4-1, with TRBD1 as a possible D gene (5 bases). The CDR3 length is 13 residues. Germline V CDR1 and CDR2: MGHRA, YSYEKL. V shed 3 bases and J shed 4 bases, with 9 bases lying between them. The chain's CDR3 is CASSHDSGYGYTF. The DNA of the CDR3 is TGCGCCAGCAGCCACGACAGTGGCTATGGCTACACCTTC.

This clonotype was seen at least ten times. The rearrangement links TRBV19 to TRBJ2-7; D gene unclear. The CDR3 has 13 amino acids. Germline lookup yields CDR1 LNHDA and CDR2 SQIVND (reference sequence). V lost 1 base and J 4 bases, leaving 8 bases between the germline ends. The CDR3, as DNA: TGTGCCAGTAGTATAGGACGAGCTTACGAGCAGTACTTC. Translated, it gives CASSIGRAYEQYF.

This clonotype was picked up many times. J is TRBJ1-2 and V is TRBV9; D gene ambiguous. Trimming left V 0 bases short and J 1 base short, with 10 bases between. Looked up from germline, CDR1 is SGDLS and CDR2 is YYNGEE. The CDR3 spans 15 residues. The DNA of the CDR3 is TGTGCCAGCAGCGTAGTGCCAGGCCTTAACTATGGCTACACCTTC. The encoded protein is CASSVVPGLNYGYTF.

This clonotype occurred many times. The rearrangement uses TRBV5-1 and TRBJ1-2, with D unresolved. This CDR3 comprises 13 residues. V was shortened by 5 bases and J by 8 bases, with 16 bases between the two germline ends. Germline-derived CDR1 and CDR2 are SGHRS and YFSETQ. The CDR3 region has the DNA TGCGCCAGCAGACGGGATCAGGCTGCGGGCTACACCTTC. It translates to CASRRDQAAGYTF.

On this clonotype itself: Being one base from a much bigger clone, this may be a read error. The conserved phenylalanine or tryptophan normally closing the CDR3 is absent here, so this likely arose from a read error. This chain uses TRBV7-9 with TRBJ2-7; D possibly corresponds to TRBD2 (5 bases). CDR1 and CDR2 from the germline V gene are SEHNR and FQNEAQ (reference sequence). The CDR3 is made up of 14 amino acids. Trimming took off 5 bases at V and 1 base at J, with 12 bases between the two ends. The chain's CDR3 is CASSQEERSYEQYL. In nucleotides, the CDR3 is TGTGCCAGCAGCCAGGAGGAGAGATCCTACGAGCAGTACCTC.

The chain is built from TRBV7-3 and TRBJ2-5; 10 bases line up with TRBD2. This CDR3 comprises 17 residues. Per germline, CDR1 SGHTA and CDR2 FQGTGA. V lost 1 base and J lost 5; bases outside the gene matches: 10. The CDR3 DNA reads TGTGCCAGCAGCTTAAAGCGGGAGGGCCTGGGGGGGGAGACCCAGTACTTC. It encodes CASSLKREGLGGETQYF.